The 10 T cell receptor beta chains below all came from one sample that was sequenced in a study of cytomegalovirus exposure and HLA in healthy donors. PCR primers comprised 60 Vbeta and 13 Jbeta primers. Repertoires were generated with immunoSEQ multiplex PCR, while TCRdb's copy carries only in-frame clones and drops some. The sample data list 55,000 or so clones. Sequenced: PBMCs. These receptors all come from a woman in her forties or fifties in good health and CMV-seropositive.

The chain links TRBV28 to TRBJ2-7, with 11 bases lining up with TRBD2. V lost 2 bases to trimming and J lost 3 bases; unmatched junction nucleotides: 9. Germline values: CDR1 MDHEN, CDR2 SYDVKM. The CDR3 is 17 residues long. The DNA for the CDR3 is TGTGCCAGCAGTTTAAAACTAGCGGGAGTCCCAGACTACGAGCAGTACTTC. It codes for CASSLKLAGVPDYEQYF.

This sequence joins TRBV18 and TRBJ1-4; 7 bases align to TRBD1. Germline assignment: CDR1 KGHSH and CDR2 LQKENI. V gave up 2 bases and J gave up 10 bases; unmatched junction bases: 4. This CDR3 spans 13 amino acids. The CDR3 sequence is CASSPGTGVKLFF. The CDR3 DNA reads as TGTGCCAGCTCACCAGGAACAGGGGTAAAACTGTTTTTT.

The rearrangement joins TRBV30 to TRBJ1-3, with D possibly being TRBD1 (6 bases). In germline, CDR1 is GTSNPN, CDR2 SVGIG (reference sequence). V was trimmed by 8 bases and J by 2 bases, leaving 13 bases between them. This CDR3 spans 13 amino acids. The CDR3: CARGPGAGNTIYF. The CDR3 DNA follows: TGTGCCAGAGGCCCAGGGGCTGGAAACACCATATATTTT.

The chain employs TRBV10-3 and TRBJ1-1; 9 nucleotides align to TRBD1. The CDR3 loop spans 15 amino acids. Germline-derived CDR1 and CDR2 are ENHRY and SYGVKD. Germline trimming cut 8 bases from V and 0 bases from J; bases unmatched to any gene: 7. The CDR3 DNA reads TGTGCCATCTCGGGACAGGGTACGGTGAACACTGAAGCTTTCTTT. Its translation: CAISGQGTVNTEAFF.

The chain recombines TRBV4-2 with TRBJ2-7, with TRBD2 identical over 10 bases. The CDR3 sequence is 16 residues long. Germline CDR1 and CDR2: LGHNA and YNFKEQ. V gave up 1 base and J gave up 3 bases; unmatched junction bases: 6. This chain's CDR3 is CASSQAGTSGIYEQYF. The CDR3 nucleotides read TGTGCCAGCAGCCAAGCGGGAACTAGCGGGATCTACGAGCAGTACTTC.

CDR3: CASSQEGGSGANVLTF. As DNA, the CDR3 is TGCGCCAGCAGCCAAGAAGGGGGCTCTGGGGCCAACGTCCTGACTTTC. The chain combines TRBV4-3 with TRBJ2-6; D possibly corresponds to TRBD1 (6 bases). Germline V lookup: CDR1 LGHNA, CDR2 YSLEER. The V gene lost 0 bases and the J gene lost 0 bases, with 6 bases spanning the gap. The CDR3 is 16 amino acids.

The chain recombines TRBV6-1 with TRBJ2-5; D remains unclear. Trimming removed 5 bases from V and 3 bases from J, with 7 bases in between. The CDR3 has 12 residues. Germline assignment: CDR1 MNHNS and CDR2 SASEGT. The CDR3 reads CASSSQEETQYF. The CDR3 region has the DNA TGTGCCAGCAGTTCTCAGGAAGAGACCCAGTACTTC.

V is TRBV2 and J is TRBJ2-2; 13 bases line up with TRBD2. Germline CDR1 and CDR2: SNHLY and FYNNEI. This CDR3 has 15 residues. V lost 6 bases and J lost 7; bases outside the gene matches: 5. The CDR3 here is CASSTSGRAGGELFF. CDR3 nucleotides: TGTGCCAGCAGCACTAGCGGGAGGGCCGGCGGGGAGCTGTTTTTT. Full variable domain (outside the CDR3, taken from reference TRBV2 and TRBJ2-2): EPEVTQTPSHQVTQMGQEVILRCVPISNHLYFYWYRQILGQKVEFLVSFYNNEISEKSEIFDDQFSVERPDGSNFTLKIRSTKLEDSAMYFCASSTSGRAGGELFFGEGSRLTVL.

J is TRBJ1-3 and V is TRBV5-1; TRBD1 matches 8 bases. This CDR3 has 16 residues. Germline-derived CDR1 and CDR2 are SGHRS and YFSETQ. Germline trimming cut 2 bases from V and 4 bases from J; bases unmatched to any gene: 8. The CDR3 here is CASSFSSGGGGNTIYF. CDR3 nucleotides: TGCGCCAGCAGCTTTTCATCAGGGGGCGGCGGAAACACCATATATTTT.

This chain joins TRBV13 and TRBJ2-1; D is perhaps TRBD2 (5 bases). This CDR3 is 14 amino acids long. The V and J ends lost 4 bases and 3 bases respectively, with 10 bases between them. Per germline, CDR1 PRHDT and CDR2 FYEKMQ (reference sequence). CDR3 residues: CASSSSSSYNEQFF. CDR3 DNA: TGTGCCAGCAGCTCATCTAGCAGCTACAATGAGCAGTTCTTC.